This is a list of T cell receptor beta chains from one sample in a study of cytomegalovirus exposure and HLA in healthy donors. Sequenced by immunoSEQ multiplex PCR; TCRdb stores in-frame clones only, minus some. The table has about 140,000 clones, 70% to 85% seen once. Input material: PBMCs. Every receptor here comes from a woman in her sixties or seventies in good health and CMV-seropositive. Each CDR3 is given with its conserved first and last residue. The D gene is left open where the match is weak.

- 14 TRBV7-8 CASSQNGANEKLFF
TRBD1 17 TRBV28 CASTGAGGVGAGNTIYF
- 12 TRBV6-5 CASTRGAGELFF
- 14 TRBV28 CASSPDSRNEKLFF
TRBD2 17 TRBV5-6 CASSLRTSGRLGETQYF
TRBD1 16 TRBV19 CASSIEGRGSNQPQHF
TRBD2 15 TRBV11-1 CASSFQGLAGYEQYF
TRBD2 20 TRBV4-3 CASSQGLIGTSGRIENIQYF
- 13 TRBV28 CASLGLRNEKLFF
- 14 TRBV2 CASSQGLAKNIQYF
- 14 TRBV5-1 CASSPDTFNYGYTF
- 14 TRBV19 CASSRAGNTGELFF
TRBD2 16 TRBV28 CASSLDSGVFSYEQYF
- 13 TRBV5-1 CASSLTGPETQYF
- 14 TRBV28 CASSSPEGARGYTF
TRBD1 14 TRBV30 CAWSVIGGEGTQYF
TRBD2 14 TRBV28 CASSTTSGAYEQYF
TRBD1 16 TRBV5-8 CASSLGAGTGTDTQYF
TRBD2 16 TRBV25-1 CASSEYSGTSTDTQYF
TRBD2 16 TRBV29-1 CSVEDRASGSYNEQFF